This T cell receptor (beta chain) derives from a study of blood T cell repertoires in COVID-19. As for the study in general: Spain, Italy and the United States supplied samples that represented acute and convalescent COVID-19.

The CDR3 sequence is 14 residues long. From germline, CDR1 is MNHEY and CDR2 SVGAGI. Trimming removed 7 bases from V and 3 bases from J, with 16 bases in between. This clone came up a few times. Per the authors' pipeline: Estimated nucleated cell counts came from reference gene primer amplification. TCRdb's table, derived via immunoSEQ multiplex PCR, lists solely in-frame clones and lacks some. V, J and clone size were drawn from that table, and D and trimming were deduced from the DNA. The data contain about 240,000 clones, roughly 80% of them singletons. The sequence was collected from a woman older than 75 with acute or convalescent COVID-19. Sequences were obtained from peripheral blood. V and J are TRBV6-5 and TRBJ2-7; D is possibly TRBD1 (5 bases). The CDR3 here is CASKAEGALYEQYF. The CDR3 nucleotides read TGTGCCAGCAAGGCAGAAGGGGCTCTCTACGAGCAGTACTTC.